This T cell receptor beta chain originates from a study of PD-1 blockade in classical Hodgkin lymphoma. Relapse after autologous stem cell transplantation occurred in every patient, and brentuximab vedotin exposure varied. There are 16 residues in the CDR3. CDR1 MDHEN and CDR2 SYDVKM come from the germline V gene. V trimming: 1 base; J trimming: 3 bases; junction bases outside the gene matches: 9. The protocol was immunoSEQ multiplex PCR, while the TCRdb copy is restricted to in-frame clones and leaves out a portion. The sample holds roughly 25,000 clones, around 67% seen once. This TCR came from a human donor with classical Hodgkin lymphoma. The source material was peripheral blood mononuclear cells (PBMCs), sampled before the second cycle of nivolumab. The chain joins TRBV28 to TRBJ2-7, with TRBD2 identical over 7 bases. This CDR3 is CASSLSSNGGGYEQYF. As DNA, the CDR3 is TGTGCCAGCAGTTTATCATCAAACGGCGGGGGCTACGAGCAGTACTTC.